The T cell receptor beta chain under discussion was sequenced for a study of response to subunit inactivated influenza vaccine. Findings and limits, study-wide: Each seasonal flu vaccination may recruit only limited new T cells, authors suggested.

The length of the CDR3 is 15 residues. Germline V gene data show CDR1 as SGHRS and CDR2 as YFSETQ. V was trimmed by 4 bases and J by 6 bases, leaving 16 bases between them. The sample holds a few counts of this clonotype. The antigen remains unidentified. One entry per CDR3 protein, called by TCRdb with MiXCR from the RT-PCR reads. This table holds about half a million distinct CDR3 sequences, 9.5% to 13% found once. This chain links TRBV5-1 with TRBJ2-2; TRBD1 might be the D (6 bases). The clonotype comes from a man between 50 and 59 years old who received an inactivated influenza vaccine. The material sequenced was PBMCs from blood, taken about 6 weeks after vaccination. The CDR3 nucleotides are TGCGCCAGCAGCGCTTCTAGCTACAGGGCCGGGGAGCTGTTTTTT. This codes for CASSASSYRAGELFF.